Shown below are 3 T cell receptor beta chains from a single sample sequenced in a study of T cells in Graves' hyperthyroidism and ophthalmopathy. RNA transcripts gave rise to amplified TCR beta CDR3 regions. When the TCR CDR3 underwent first-round RT-PCR, the HTBI primer set was used. TCRdb itself ran the multiplex PCR reads through MiXCR, one entry per CDR3 protein. The table has about 690,000 distinct CDR3 sequences, approximately 15% seen once; the top ten hold 15%. Sequenced material: blood. The receptor source for this set is a man aged 50 to 60 with Graves' hyperthyroidism.

In nucleotides, the CDR3 is TGTGCCACCAGGAACGTGAACACAGATACGCAGTATTTT. It specifies CATRNVNTDTQYF. The rearrangement links TRBV24-1 to TRBJ2-3; unclear D gene. CDR3 length: 13 amino acids. V lost 7 bases to trimming and J lost 2 bases, with 9 bases between them. The germline V gene encodes CDR1 KGHDR and CDR2 SFDVKD.

The rearrangement uses TRBV7-9 and TRBJ2-5; no firm D call. The CDR3 length is 14 residues. V shed 3 bases and J shed 3 bases, with 11 bases lying between them. Germline V gene data show CDR1 as SEHNR and CDR2 as FQNEAQ (reference sequence). CDR3 protein: CASSFQEGEETQYF. The CDR3 coding sequence is TGTGCCAGCAGCTTTCAGGAAGGAGAAGAGACCCAGTACTTC.

Only a few counts were recorded for this clonotype. The J gene is TRBJ2-7, the V gene TRBV4-1; 11 positions match TRBD1. Unmatched junction bases numbered 12, after V lost 4 bases and J lost 7 bases. The CDR3 spans 16 residues. Germline values: CDR1 MGHRA, CDR2 YSYEKL. This chain's CDR3 is CASSLTPGTGGREQYF. CDR3 bases: TGCGCCAGCAGCCTCACTCCCGGGACAGGGGGTCGGGAGCAGTACTTC.